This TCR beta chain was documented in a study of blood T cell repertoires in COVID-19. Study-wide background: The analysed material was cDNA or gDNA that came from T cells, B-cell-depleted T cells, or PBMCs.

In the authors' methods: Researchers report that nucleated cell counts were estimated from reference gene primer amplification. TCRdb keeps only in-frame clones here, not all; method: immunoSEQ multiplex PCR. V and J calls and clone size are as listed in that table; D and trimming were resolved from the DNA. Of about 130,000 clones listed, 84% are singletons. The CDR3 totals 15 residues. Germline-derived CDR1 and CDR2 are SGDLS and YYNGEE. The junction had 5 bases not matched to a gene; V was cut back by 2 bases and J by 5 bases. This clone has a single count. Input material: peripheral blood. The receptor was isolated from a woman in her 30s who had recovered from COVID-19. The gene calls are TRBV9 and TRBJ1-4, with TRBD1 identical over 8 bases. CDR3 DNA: TGTGCCAGCAGCGTTGACAGGGGCCTCAATGAAAAACTGTTTTTT. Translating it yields CASSVDRGLNEKLFF.